This TCR beta chain was found in a study of shared clonotypes between healthy human individuals. Findings and caveats of the study: Sampling involved blood alone; tissue repertoires likely differ.

In the case of this clone: The antigen is not known.

Clones were read by immunoSEQ multiplex PCR, and TCRdb kept only the in-frame ones, dropping some. This repertoire shows about 490,000 clones, 81% found once; its top ten account for approximately 12%. The receptor was isolated from a woman aged 40 to 49 in good health. Some clones in this sample may be carry-over from other donors' samples. The source material was PBMCs.

This CDR3 reads CASSITASSYNEQFF. The CDR3 DNA sequence: TGTGCCAGTAGTATCACTGCGAGCTCCTACAATGAGCAGTTCTTC. The V gene is TRBV19, the J gene TRBJ2-1; D remains unclear. The V gene lost 3 bases and the J gene lost 0 bases, with 9 bases spanning the gap. The germline CDR1 and CDR2 sequences are LNHDA and SQIVND (reference sequence). This CDR3 spans 15 amino acids.